The subject of this entry is one T cell receptor beta chain. The antigen remains unidentified. The data stem from a study of radiotherapy plus CTLA-4 blockade in lung cancer. Study information: Of the patients, roughly 17% showed objective responses and about 29% attained disease control.

The CDR3 contains 14 residues. The germline gives CDR1 KGHSH, CDR2 LQKENI. Trimming removed 5 bases from V and 1 base from J, with 9 bases in between. General study findings and limits: Best predicting response, reportedly, were early blood T cell clone dynamics, with interferon-beta. In blood, tumor-derived TCR clones expanded after radiotherapy plus ipilimumab.

Data came from immunoSEQ multiplex PCR; TCRdb stores just in-frame clones and leaves some out. This table holds roughly 32,000 clones, around 75% found once. The sequence derives from a human donor with non-small cell lung cancer that progressed on radiotherapy plus ipilimumab. The sample here was peripheral blood, taken from a patient treated with radiotherapy plus ipilimumab. The genes are TRBV18 and TRBJ1-3; D call uncertain. This CDR3 reads CASSTSRSGNTIYF. The DNA for the CDR3 is TGTGCCAGCTCAACTAGTCGGTCTGGAAACACCATATATTTT.